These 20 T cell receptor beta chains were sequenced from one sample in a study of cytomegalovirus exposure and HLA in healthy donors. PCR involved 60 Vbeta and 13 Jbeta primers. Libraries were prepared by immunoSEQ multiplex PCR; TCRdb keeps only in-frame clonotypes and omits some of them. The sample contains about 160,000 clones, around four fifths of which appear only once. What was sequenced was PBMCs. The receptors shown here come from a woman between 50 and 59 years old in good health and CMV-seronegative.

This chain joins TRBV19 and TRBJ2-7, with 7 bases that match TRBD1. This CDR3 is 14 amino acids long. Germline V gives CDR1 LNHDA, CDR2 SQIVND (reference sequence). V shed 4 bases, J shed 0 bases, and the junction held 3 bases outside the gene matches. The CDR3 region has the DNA TGTGCCAGTAGTACCGGGACAGCCTCCTACGAGCAGTACTTC. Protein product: CASSTGTASYEQYF.

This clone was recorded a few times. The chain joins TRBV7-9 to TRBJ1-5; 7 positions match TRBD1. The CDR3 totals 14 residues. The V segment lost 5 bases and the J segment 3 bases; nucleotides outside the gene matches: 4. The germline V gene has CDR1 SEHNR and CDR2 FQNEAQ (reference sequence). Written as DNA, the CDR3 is TGTGCCAGCAGCGCGACAGGGATCAATCAGCCCCAGCATTTT. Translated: CASSATGINQPQHF. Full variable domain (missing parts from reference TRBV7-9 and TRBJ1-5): DTGVSQNPRHKITKRGQNVTFRCDPISEHNRLYWYRQTLGQGPEFLTYFQNEAQLEKSRLLSDRFSAERPKGSFSTLEIQRTEQGDSAMYLCASSATGINQPQHFGDGTRLSIL.

CDR3 region: CASSLGRYNEQFF. As DNA, the CDR3 is TGTGCCAGCAGCTTAGGGCGGTACAATGAGCAGTTCTTC. The gene calls are TRBV7-6 and TRBJ2-1; D is uncertain. Germline V gives CDR1 SGHVS, CDR2 FNYEAQ. V was shortened by 1 base and J by 4 bases, with 5 bases between the two germline ends. CDR3 length equals 13 residues.

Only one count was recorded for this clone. CDR3 nucleotide sequence: TGTGCCAGCAGAATAGCAGTCGGGGGAGTGGCAGATACGCAGTATTTT. This sequence encodes CASRIAVGGVADTQYF. The rearrangement links TRBV11-2 to TRBJ2-3; perhaps TRBD2 as D (6 bases). The germline V gene encodes CDR1 SGHAT and CDR2 FQNNGV. This CDR3 is 16 amino acids long. V lost 6 bases and J 4 bases, leaving 20 bases between the germline ends.

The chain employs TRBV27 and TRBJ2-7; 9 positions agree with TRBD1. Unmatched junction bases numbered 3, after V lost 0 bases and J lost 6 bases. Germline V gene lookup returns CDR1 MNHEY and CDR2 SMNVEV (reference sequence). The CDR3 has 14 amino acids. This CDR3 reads CASSLSGTGPEQYF. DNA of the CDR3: TGTGCCAGCAGTTTATCCGGGACAGGGCCCGAGCAGTACTTC.

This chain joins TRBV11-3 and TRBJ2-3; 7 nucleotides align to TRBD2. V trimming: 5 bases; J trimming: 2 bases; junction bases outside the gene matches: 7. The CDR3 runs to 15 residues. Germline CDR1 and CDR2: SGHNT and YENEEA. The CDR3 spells CASSGRAGHTDTQYF. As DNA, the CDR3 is TGTGCCAGCAGCGGAAGAGCGGGGCACACAGATACGCAGTATTTT.

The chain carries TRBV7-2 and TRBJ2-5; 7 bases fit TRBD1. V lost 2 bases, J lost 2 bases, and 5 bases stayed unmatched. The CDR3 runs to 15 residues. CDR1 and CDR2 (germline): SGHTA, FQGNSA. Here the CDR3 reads CASSLYRGRQETQYF. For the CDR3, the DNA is TGTGCCAGCAGCTTATACAGGGGTCGGCAAGAGACCCAGTACTTC.

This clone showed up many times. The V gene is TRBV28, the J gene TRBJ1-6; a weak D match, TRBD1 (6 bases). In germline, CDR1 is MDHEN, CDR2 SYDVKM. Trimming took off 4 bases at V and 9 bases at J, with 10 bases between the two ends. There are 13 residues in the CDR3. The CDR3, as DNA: TGTGCCAGCAGTTCGAGGGGGATTTCACCCCTCCACTTT. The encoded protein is CASSSRGISPLHF.

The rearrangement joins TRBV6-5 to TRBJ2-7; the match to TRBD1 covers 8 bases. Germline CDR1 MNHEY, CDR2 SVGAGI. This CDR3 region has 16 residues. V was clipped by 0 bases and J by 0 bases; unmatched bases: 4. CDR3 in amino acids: CASSYSGQGASYEQYF. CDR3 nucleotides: TGTGCCAGCAGTTACTCGGGGCAGGGGGCCTCCTACGAGCAGTACTTC.

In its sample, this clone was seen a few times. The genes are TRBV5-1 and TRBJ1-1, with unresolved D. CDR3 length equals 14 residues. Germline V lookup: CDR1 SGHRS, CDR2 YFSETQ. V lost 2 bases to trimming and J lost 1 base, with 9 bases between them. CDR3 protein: CASSFQTGNTEAFF. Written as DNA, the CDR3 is TGCGCCAGCAGCTTTCAGACGGGGAACACTGAAGCTTTCTTT.

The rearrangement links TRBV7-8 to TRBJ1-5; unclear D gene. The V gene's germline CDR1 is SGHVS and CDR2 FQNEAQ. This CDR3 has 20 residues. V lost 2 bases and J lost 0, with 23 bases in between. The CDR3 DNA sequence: TGTGCCAGCAGCTTAATCCGTAGCGCTGGCACCACCGTTAGCAATCAGCCCCAGCATTTT. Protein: CASSLIRSAGTTVSNQPQHF. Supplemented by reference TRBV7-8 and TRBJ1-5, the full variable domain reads GAGVSQSPRYKVAKRGQDVALRCDPISGHVSLFWYQQALGQGPEFLTYFQNEAQLDKSGLPSDRFFAERPEGSVSTLKIQRTQQEDSAVYLCASSLIRSAGTTVSNQPQHFGDGTRLSIL.

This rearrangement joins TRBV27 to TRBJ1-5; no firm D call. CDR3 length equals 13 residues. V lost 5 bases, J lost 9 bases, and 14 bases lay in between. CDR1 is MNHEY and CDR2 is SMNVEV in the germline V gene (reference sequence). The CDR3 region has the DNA TGTGCCAGCAGTCTTTCTAACGAACGGCCCCAGCATTTT. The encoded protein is CASSLSNERPQHF.

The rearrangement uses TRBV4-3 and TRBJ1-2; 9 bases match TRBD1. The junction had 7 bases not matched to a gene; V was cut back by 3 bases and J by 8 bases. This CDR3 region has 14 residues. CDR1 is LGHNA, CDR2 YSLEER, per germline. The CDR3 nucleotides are TGCGCCAGCAGCCAGGTCCGGGACAGGGCCGGCTACACCTTC. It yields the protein CASSQVRDRAGYTF.

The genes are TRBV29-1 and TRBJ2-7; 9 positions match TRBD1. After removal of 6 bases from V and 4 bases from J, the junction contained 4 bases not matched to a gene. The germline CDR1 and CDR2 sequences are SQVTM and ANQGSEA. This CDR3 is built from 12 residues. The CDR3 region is CSVGTGQYEQYF. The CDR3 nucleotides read TGCAGCGTCGGGACAGGGCAGTACGAGCAGTACTTC.

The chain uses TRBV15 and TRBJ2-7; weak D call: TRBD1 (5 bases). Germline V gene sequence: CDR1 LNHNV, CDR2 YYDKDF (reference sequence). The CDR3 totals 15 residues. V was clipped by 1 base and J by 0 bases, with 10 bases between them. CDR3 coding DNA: TGTGCCACCAGCAGAGTGAAGACAGACTCCTACGAGCAGTACTTC. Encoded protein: CATSRVKTDSYEQYF.

The CDR3 is CASRVTGGNEKLFF. The CDR3 DNA reads TGTGCCAGCAGGGTAACAGGCGGCAATGAAAAACTGTTTTTT. The rearrangement joins TRBV28 to TRBJ1-4; possible D gene TRBD1, 5 bases. The length of the CDR3 is 14 residues. Germline assignment: CDR1 MDHEN and CDR2 SYDVKM. The germline V and J ends were trimmed by 6 bases and 5 bases, with 13 bases remaining between them.

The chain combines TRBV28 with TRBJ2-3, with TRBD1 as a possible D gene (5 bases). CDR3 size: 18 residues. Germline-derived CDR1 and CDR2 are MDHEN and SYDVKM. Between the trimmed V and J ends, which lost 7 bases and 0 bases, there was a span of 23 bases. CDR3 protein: CASTLGPEAPSSTDTQYF. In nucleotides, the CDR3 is TGTGCCAGCACCCTGGGGCCGGAAGCGCCTTCTAGCACAGATACGCAGTATTTT.

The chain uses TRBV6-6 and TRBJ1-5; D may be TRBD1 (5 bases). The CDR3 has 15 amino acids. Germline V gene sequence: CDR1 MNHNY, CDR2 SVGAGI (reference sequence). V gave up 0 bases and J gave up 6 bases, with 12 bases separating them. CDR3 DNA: TGTGCCAGCAGTTACTCGGCAGGGAGGCGTCAGCCCCAGCATTTT. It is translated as CASSYSAGRRQPQHF.

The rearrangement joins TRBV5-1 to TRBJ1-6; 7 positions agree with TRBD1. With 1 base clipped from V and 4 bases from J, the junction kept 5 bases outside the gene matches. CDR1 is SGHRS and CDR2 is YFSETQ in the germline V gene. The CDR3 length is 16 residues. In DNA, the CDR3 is TGCGCCAGCAGCTTGAATGGACAGGCTTATAATTCACCCCTCCACTTT. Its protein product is CASSLNGQAYNSPLHF.

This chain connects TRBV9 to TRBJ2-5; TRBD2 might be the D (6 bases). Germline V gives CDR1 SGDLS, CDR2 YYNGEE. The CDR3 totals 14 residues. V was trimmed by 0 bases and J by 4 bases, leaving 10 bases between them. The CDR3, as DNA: TGTGCCAGCAGCGTAGTGGGAGGCGTAGAGACCCAGTACTTC. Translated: CASSVVGGVETQYF.